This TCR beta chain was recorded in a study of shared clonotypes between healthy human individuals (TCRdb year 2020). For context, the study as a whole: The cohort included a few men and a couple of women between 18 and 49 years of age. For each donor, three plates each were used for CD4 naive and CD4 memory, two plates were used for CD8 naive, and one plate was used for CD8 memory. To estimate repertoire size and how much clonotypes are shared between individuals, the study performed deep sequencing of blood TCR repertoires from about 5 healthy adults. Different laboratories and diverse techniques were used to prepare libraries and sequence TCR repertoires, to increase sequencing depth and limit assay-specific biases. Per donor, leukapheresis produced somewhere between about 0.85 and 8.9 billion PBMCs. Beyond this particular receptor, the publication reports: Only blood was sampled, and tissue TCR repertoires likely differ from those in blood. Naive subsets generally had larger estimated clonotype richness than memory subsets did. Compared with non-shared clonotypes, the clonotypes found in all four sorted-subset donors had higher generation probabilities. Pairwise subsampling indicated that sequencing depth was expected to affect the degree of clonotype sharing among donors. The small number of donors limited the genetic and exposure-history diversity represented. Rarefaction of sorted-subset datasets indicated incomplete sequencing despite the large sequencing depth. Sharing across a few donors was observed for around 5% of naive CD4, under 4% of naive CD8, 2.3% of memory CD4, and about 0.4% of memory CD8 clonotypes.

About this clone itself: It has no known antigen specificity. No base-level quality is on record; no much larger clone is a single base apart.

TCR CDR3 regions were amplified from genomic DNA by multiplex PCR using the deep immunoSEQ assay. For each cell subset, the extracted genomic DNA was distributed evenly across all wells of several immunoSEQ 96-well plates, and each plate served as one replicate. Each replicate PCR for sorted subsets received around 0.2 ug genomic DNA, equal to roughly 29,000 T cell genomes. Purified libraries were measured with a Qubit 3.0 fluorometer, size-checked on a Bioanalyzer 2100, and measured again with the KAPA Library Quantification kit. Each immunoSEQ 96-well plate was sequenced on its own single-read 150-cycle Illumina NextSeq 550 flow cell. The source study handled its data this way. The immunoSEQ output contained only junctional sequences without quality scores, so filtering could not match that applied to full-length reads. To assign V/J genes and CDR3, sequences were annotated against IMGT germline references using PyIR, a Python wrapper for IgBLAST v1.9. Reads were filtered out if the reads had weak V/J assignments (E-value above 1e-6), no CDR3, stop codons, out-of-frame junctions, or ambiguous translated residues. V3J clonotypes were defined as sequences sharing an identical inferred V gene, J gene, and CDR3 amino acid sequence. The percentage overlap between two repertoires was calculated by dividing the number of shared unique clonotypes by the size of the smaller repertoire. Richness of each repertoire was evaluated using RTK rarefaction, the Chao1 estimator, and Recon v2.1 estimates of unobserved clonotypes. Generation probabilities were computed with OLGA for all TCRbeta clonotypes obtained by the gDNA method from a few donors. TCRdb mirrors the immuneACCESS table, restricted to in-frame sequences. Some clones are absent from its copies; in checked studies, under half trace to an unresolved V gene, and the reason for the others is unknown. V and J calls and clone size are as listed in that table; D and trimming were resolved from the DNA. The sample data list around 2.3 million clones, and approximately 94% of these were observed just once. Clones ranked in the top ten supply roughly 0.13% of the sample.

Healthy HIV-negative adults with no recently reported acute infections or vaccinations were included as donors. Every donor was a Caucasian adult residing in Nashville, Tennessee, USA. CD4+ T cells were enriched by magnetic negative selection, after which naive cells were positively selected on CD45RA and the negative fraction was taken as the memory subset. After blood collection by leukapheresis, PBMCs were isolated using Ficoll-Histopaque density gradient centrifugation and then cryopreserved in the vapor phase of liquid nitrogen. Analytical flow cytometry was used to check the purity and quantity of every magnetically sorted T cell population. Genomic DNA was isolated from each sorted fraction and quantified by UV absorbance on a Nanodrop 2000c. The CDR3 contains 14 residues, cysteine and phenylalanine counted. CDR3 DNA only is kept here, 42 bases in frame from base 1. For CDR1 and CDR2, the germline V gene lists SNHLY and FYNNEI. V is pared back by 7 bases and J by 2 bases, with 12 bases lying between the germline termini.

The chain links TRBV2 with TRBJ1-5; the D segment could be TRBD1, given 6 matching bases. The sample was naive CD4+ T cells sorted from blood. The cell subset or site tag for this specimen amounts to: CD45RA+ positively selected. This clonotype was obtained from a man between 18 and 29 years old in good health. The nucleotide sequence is TGTGCCAGCACCCGACAGGCCGGCAATCAGCCCCAGCATTTT. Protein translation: CASTRQAGNQPQHF.